The clone carrying this TCR beta chain was observed once. The time point here: sample taken at primary tumor resection. Whole RNA obtained from tumor, nontumor lung or frozen PBMC underwent sequencing without sorting. The germline V gene has CDR1 DFQATT and CDR2 SNEGSKA (reference sequence). The CDR3 contains 14 residues. Between the trimmed V and J ends, which lost 1 base and 5 bases, there was a span of 13 bases. The entry originates in a study of spatial heterogeneity in lung cancer. Study-level background: Among detected sequences, beta-chain ones consistently exceeded alpha-chain ones in number.

One entry per CDR3 protein results from TCRdb running MiXCR on the 5' RACE reads. The sample has about 2,800 distinct CDR3 sequences, around 8% seen once. The chain links TRBV20-1 to TRBJ2-3, with D perhaps given as TRBD1 or TRBD2 (5 bases each). This specimen consisted of normal lung tissue next to the tumor, obtained at surgery. The receptor was derived from a male donor with early-stage non-small cell lung cancer. The CDR3 DNA reads as TGCAGTGCTAGAGGAGGGGCCAGCGGAGATACGCAGTATTTT. Amino acid sequence: CSARGGASGDTQYF.